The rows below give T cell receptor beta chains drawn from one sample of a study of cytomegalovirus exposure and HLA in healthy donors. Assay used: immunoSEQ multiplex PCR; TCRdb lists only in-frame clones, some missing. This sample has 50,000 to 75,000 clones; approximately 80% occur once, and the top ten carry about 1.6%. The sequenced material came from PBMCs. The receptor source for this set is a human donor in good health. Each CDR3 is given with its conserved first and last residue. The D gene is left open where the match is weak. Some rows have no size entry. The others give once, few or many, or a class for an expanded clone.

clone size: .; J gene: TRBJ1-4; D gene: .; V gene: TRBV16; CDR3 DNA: TGTGCCAGCAGCCAAGGGCAGGTGGGAAAACTGTTTTTT; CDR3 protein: CASSQGQVGKLFF
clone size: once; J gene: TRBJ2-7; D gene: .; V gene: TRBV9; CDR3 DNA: TGTGCCAGCAGCGTAGTTTTTCTAAGTCTCCTCTGCGAGCAGTACTTC; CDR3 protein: CASSVVFLSLLCEQYF
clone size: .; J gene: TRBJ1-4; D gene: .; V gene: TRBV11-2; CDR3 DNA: TGTGCCAGCAGCTTAGCCGTTGAAAAACTGTTTTTT; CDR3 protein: CASSLAVEKLFF
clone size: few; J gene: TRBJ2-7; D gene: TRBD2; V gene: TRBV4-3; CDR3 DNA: TGCGCCAGCAGCCAAGATCACGGGGAGGGCCCCCCCTACGAGCAGTACTTC; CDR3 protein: CASSQDHGEGPPYEQYF
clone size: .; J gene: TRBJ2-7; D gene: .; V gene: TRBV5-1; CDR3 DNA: TGCGCCAGCAGCCTCCGACAGGTTCCCCACGAGCAGTACTTC; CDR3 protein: CASSLRQVPHEQYF
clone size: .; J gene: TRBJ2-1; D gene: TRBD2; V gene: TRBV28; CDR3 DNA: TGTGCCAGCAGTTCCGGGACTAGCGGCAGAAATGAGCAGTTCTTC; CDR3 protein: CASSSGTSGRNEQFF
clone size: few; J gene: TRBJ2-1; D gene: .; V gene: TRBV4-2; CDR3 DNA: TGTGCCAGCAGCCTCATCGGGGTCACGCAGTTCTTC; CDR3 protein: CASSLIGVTQFF
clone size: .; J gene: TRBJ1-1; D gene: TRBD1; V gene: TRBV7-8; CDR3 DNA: TGTGCCAGCAGCTGGGGGGACAGAAACACTGAAGCTTTCTTT; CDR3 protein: CASSWGDRNTEAFF
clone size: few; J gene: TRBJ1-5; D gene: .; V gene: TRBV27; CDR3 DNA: TGTGCCAGCAGTTTAAACGGTTTAGCACAGCCCCAGCATTTT; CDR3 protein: CASSLNGLAQPQHF
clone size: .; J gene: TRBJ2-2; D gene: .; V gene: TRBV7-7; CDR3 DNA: TGTGCTAGCAGCCGGGACATTCTTGCCGGGGAGCTGTTTTTT; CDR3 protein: CASSRDILAGELFF
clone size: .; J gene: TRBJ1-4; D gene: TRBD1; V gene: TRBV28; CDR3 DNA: TGTGCCAGCAGTCTCCAGGGGGCGCGTGAAAAACTGTTTTTT; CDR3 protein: CASSLQGAREKLFF
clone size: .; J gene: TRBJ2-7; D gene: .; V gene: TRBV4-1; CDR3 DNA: TGCGCCAGCAGCCAAGTTGGACTCGTCGAGCAGTACTTC; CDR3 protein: CASSQVGLVEQYF
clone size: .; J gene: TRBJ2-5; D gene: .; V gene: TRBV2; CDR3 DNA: TGTGCCAGCAACTTGGAGCCCGGTCCCCAAGAGACCCAGTACTTC; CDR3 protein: CASNLEPGPQETQYF
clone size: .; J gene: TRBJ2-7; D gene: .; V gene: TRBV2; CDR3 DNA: TGTGCCAGCAACAACCTCTACGAGCAGTACTTC; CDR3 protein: CASNNLYEQYF
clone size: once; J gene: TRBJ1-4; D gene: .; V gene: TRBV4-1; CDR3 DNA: TGCGCCAGCAGCCATCTCAAAAACCCATTTGAAGAGGAGGATAATGAAAAACTGTTTTTT; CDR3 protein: CASSHLKNPFEEEDNEKLFF
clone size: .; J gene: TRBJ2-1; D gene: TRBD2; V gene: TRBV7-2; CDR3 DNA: TGTGCCAGCAGCTTACTAGCGGGTTTGGGCAATGAGCAGTTCTTC; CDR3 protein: CASSLLAGLGNEQFF
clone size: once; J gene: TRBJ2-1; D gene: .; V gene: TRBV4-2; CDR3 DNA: TGTGCCAGCAGCCTTTTTAACAATGAGCAGTTCTTC; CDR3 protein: CASSLFNNEQFF
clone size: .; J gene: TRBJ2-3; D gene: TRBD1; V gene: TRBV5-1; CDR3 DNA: TGCGCCAGCAGCTTGGGGACAGGGGGAGAGAGCACGCAGTATTTT; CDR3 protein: CASSLGTGGESTQYF
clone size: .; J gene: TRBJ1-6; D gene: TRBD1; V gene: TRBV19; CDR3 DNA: TGTGCCAGTAGTATAGATTACGGGACAGCTACCAGTAATTCACCCCTCCACTTT; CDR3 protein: CASSIDYGTATSNSPLHF
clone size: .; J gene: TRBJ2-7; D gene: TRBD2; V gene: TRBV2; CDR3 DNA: TGTGCCAGCAGTTGGACTAGCTACGAGCAGTACTTC; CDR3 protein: CASSWTSYEQYF
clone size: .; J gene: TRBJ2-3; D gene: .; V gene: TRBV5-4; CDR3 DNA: TGTGCCAGCAGCTCCGGGGAACTAACCGGCACAGATACGCAGTATTTT; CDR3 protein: CASSSGELTGTDTQYF
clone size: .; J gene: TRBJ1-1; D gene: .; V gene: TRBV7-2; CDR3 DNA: TGTGCCAGCAGCTTAGCGCGGGGGGGGACTGAAGCTTTCTTT; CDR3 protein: CASSLARGGTEAFF
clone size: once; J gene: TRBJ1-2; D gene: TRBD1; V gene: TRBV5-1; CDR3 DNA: TGCGCCAGCAGCCAATCTCCCGGGACAGGGGTCTATGGCTACACCTTC; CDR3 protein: CASSQSPGTGVYGYTF
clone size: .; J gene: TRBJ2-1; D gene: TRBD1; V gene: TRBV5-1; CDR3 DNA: TGCGCCACCACTCCGGGACAGGGGATTAATGAGCAGTTCTTC; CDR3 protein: CATTPGQGINEQFF
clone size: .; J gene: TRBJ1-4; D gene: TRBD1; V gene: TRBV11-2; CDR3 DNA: TGTGCCAGCTCAAGGACAGGGGGCTATGAAAAACTGTTTTTT; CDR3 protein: CASSRTGGYEKLFF
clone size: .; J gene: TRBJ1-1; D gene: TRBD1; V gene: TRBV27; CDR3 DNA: TGTGCCAGCAGTGCGACAGGGTCCCACACTGAAGCTTTCTTT; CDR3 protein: CASSATGSHTEAFF
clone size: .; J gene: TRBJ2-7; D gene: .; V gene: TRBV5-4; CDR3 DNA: TGTGCCAGCAGCTTTGGACTCCCAGGTACCTACGAGCAGTACTTC; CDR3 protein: CASSFGLPGTYEQYF
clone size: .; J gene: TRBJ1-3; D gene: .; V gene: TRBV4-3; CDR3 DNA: TGCGCCAGCAGCCAAGGGCAAGGAAACACCATATATTTT; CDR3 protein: CASSQGQGNTIYF
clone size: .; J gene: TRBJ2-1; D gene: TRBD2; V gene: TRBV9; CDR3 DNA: TGTGCCAGCAGCGCCTCACTAGCGGGGGGGAGGGGGCAGTTCTTC; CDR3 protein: CASSASLAGGRGQFF
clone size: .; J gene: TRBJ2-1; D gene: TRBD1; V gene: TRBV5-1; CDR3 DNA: TGCGCCAGCAGCTTGGCCGGACAGGCCAGCGATGAGCAGTTCTTC; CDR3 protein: CASSLAGQASDEQFF
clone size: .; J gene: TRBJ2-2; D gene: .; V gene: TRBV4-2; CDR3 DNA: TGTGCCAGCAGCCAAGAGGAGGGGGCCACCGGGGAGCTGTTTTTT; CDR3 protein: CASSQEEGATGELFF
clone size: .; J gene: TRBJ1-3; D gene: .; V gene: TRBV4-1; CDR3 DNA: TGCGCCAGCAGCTTGCGACAGGTCACGACCGACTCTGGAAACACCATATATTTT; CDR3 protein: CASSLRQVTTDSGNTIYF
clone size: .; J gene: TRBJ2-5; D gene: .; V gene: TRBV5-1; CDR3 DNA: TGCGCCAGCAGCTTGGGTTCAGGGCAAGAGACCCAGTACTTC; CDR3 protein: CASSLGSGQETQYF
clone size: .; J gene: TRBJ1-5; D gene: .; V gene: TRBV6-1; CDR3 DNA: TGTGCCAGCAGTGCAGGGGTTGGTGGGGGTCAGCCCCAGCATTTT; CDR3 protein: CASSAGVGGGQPQHF
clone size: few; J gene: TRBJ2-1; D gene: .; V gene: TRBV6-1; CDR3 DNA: TGTGCCAGCAGTGAAAGCGGGCCGTACAATGAGCAGTTCTTC; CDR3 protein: CASSESGPYNEQFF
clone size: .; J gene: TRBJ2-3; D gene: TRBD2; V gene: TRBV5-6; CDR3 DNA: TGTGCCAGCAGCTTTCTAGCGGGAGCGGCCACAGATACGCAGTATTTT; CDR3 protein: CASSFLAGAATDTQYF
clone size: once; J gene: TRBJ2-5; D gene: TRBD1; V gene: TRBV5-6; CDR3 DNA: TGTGCCAGCAGCATGATAACAGGGGTCCGGGAGACCCAGTACTTC; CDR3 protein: CASSMITGVRETQYF
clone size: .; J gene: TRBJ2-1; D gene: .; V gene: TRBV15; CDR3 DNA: TGTGCCACCAGCAGAGAGCAGCAGGTAGCGCGGTACACAAATGAGCAGTTCTTC; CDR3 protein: CATSREQQVARYTNEQFF
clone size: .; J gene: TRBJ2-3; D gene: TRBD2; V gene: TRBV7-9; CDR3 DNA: TGTGCCAGCAGCTTAAAGGGTAGCGGGGGGGCGGTAGATACGCAGTATTTT; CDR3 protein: CASSLKGSGGAVDTQYF
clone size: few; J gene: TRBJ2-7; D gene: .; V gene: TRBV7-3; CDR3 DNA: TGTGCCAGCAGCTTTGGGCCCTCCGGCTACGAGCAGTACTTC; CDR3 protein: CASSFGPSGYEQYF
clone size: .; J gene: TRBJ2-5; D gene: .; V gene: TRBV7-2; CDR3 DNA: TGTGCCAGCAGCTTAGTAGCGACCCAGTACTTC; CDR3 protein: CASSLVATQYF